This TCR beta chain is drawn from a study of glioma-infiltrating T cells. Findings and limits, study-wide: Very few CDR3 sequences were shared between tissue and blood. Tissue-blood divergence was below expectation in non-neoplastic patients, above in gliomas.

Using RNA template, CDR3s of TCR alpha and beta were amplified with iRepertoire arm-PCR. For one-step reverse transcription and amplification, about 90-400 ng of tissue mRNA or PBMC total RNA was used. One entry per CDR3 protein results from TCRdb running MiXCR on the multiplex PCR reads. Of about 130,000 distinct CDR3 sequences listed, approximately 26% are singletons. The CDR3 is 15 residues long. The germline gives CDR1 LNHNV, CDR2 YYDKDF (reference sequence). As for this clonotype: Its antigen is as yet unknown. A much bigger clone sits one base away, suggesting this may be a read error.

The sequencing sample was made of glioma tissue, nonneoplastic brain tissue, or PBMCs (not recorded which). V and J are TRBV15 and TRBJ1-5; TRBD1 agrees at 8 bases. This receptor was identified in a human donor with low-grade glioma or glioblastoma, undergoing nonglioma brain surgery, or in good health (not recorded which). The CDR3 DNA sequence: TGTGCCACCAGATCGGACAGGGCGGGCAATCAGCCCAAGCATTTT. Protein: CATRSDRAGNQPKHF.